This record covers a single T cell receptor (beta chain). Its antigen is currently unknown. The assay was immunoSEQ multiplex PCR, and TCRdb's table has in-frame clones only and misses some. There are over 100,000 clones in the sample; over 75% occur only once, and nearly 6.5% lies in the top ten. This sample is part of a study of cytomegalovirus exposure and HLA in healthy donors. Study conclusions and caveats: First-cohort TCR clusters were later found to tend to co-occur in the 120 or so validation repertoires. Across donors, most TCRs were seen rarely, yet some public ones were widespread. Listed as cytomegalovirus-associated were 150 to 200 TCR beta chains.

Looked up from germline, CDR1 is SGHRS and CDR2 is YFSETQ. The CDR3 extends over 18 amino acids. Trimming cost V 0 bases and J 5 bases; bases outside gene matches: 12. The receptor's source is a woman aged 18-29 years in good health and CMV-seropositive. The sample was PBMCs. The chain combines TRBV5-1 with TRBJ2-3, with TRBD1 identical over 10 bases. The CDR3: CASSLGPTGGFSRDTQYF. As DNA, the CDR3 is TGCGCCAGCAGCTTGGGTCCGACAGGGGGCTTTAGTCGAGATACGCAGTATTTT.